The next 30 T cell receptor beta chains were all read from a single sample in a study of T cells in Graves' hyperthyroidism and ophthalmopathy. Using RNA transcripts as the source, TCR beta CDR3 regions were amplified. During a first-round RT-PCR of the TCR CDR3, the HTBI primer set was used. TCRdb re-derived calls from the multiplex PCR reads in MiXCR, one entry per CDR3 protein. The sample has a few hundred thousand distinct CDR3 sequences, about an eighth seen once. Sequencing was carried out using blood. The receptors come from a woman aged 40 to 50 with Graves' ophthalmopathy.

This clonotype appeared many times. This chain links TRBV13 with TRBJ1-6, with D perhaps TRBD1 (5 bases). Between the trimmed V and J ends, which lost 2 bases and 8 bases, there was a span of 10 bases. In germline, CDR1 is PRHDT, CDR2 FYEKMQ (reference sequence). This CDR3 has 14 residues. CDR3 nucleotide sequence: TGTGCCAGCAGCTTACAGGGTGGGCATTCACCCCTCCACTTT. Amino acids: CASSLQGGHSPLHF. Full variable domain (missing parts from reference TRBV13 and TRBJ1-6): AAGVIQSPRHLIKEKRETATLKCYPIPRHDTVYWYQQGPGQDPQFLISFYEKMQSDKGSIPDRFSAQQFSDYHSELNMSSLELGDSALYFCASSLQGGHSPLHFGNGTRLTVT.

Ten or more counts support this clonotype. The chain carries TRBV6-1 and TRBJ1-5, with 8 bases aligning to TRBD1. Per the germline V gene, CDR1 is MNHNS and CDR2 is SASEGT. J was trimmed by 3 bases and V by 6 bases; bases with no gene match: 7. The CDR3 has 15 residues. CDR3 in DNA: TGTGCCAGCAGGGGGACAGGCCTATACAATCAGCCCCAGCATTTT. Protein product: CASRGTGLYNQPQHF.

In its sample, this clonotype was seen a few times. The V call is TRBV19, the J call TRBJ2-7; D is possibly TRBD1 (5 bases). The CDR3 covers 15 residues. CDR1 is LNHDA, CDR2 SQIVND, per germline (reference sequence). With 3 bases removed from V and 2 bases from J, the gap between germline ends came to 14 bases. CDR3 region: CASSISRGSTYEQYF. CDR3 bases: TGTGCCAGTAGTATCTCTAGGGGCTCTACCTACGAGCAGTACTTC.

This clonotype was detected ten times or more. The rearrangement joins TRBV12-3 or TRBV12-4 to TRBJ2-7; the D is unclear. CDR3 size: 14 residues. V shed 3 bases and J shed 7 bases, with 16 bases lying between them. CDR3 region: CASSFGTTVGEQYF. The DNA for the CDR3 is TGTGCCAGCAGTTTTGGAACTACCGTCGGGGAGCAGTACTTC.

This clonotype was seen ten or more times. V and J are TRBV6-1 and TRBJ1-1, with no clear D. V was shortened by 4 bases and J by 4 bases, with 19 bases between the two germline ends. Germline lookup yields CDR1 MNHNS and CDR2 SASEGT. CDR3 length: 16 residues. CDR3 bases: TGTGCCAGCAGTGCGCTTAGAGCCCTAACGGGCACTGAAGCTTTCTTT. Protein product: CASSALRALTGTEAFF.

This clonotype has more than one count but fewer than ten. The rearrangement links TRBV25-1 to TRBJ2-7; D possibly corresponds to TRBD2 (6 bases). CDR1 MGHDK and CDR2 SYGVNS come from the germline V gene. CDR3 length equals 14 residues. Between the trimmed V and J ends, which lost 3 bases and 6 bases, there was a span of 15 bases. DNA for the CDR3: TGTGCCAGCAGTGATCCCGGACGGGGACTCGAGCAGTACTTC. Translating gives CASSDPGRGLEQYF.

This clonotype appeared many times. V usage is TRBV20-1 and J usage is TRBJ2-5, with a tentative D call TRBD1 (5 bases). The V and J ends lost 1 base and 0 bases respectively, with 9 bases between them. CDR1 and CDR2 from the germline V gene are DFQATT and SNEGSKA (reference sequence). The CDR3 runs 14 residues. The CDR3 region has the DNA TGCAGTGCTAGAGGGGGCCCGTACCAAGAGACCCAGTACTTC. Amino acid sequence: CSARGGPYQETQYF.

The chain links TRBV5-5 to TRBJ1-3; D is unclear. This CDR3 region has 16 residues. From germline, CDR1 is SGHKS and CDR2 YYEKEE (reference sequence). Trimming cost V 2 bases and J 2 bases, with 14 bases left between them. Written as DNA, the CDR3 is TGTGCCAGCAGCTTATCGCGGGGAACCACTGGAAACACCATATATTTT. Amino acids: CASSLSRGTTGNTIYF.

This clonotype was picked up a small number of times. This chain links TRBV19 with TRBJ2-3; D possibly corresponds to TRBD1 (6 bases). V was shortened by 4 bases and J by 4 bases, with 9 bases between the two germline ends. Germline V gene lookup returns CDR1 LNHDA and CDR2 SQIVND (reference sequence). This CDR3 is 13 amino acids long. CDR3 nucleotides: TGTGCCAGTAGTACGACAGGCCCAGATACGCAGTATTTT. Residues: CASSTTGPDTQYF.

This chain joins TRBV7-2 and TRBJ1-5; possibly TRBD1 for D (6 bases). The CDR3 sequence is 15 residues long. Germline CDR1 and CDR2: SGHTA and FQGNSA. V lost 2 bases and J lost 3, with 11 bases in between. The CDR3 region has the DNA TGTGCCAGCAGCTTATACGGACAGTACAATCAGCCCCAGCATTTT. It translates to CASSLYGQYNQPQHF.

The CDR3 spells CASSYVEGSYNEQFF. CDR3 coding DNA: TGTGCCAGCAGTTACGTTGAGGGGTCTTACAATGAGCAGTTCTTC. V is TRBV6-6 and J is TRBJ2-1; either TRBD1 or TRBD2 may fit D (5 bases each). V was shortened by 2 bases and J by 4 bases, with 12 bases between the two germline ends. The length of the CDR3 is 15 residues. Germline CDR1 reads MNHNY; CDR2 reads SVGAGI (reference sequence).

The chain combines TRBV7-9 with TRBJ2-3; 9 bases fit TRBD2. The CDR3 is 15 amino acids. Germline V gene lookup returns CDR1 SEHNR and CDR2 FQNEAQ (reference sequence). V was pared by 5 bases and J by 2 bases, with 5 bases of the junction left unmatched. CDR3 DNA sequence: TGTGCCAGCAGCGTGACTAGCGGAACCACAGATACGCAGTATTTT. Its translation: CASSVTSGTTDTQYF.

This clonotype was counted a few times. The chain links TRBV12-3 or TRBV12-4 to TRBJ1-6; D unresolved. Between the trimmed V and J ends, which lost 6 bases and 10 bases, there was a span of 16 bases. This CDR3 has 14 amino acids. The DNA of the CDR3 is TGTGCCAGCAGCCCCCCCCACCTAAACTCACCCCTCCACTTT. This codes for CASSPPHLNSPLHF.

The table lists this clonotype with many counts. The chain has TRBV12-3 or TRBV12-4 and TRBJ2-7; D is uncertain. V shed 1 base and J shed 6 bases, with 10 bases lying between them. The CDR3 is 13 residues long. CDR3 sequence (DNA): TGTGCCAGCAGTTTAGTTCAACAAAGCGAGCAGTACTTC. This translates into CASSLVQQSEQYF.

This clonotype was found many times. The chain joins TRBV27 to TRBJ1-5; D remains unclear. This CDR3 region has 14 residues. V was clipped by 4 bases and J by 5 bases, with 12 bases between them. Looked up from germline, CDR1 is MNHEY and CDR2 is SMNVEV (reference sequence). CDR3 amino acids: CASSYNWNYQPQHF. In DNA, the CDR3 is TGTGCCAGCAGTTACAACTGGAACTATCAGCCCCAGCATTTT.

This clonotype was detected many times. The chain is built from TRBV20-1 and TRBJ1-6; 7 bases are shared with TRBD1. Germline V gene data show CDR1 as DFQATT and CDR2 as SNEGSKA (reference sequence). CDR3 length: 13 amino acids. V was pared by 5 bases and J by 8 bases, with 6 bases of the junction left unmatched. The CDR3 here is CSAGRTGDSPLHF. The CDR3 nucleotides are TGCAGTGCTGGCCGTACAGGGGATTCACCCCTCCACTTT.

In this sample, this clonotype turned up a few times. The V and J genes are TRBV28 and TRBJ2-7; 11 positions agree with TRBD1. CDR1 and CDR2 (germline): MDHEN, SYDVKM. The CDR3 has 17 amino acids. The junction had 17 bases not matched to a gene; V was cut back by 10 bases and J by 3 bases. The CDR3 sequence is CANSKTSGTGGYYEQYF. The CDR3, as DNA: TGTGCCAACAGCAAGACCTCCGGGACAGGGGGTTACTACGAGCAGTACTTC.

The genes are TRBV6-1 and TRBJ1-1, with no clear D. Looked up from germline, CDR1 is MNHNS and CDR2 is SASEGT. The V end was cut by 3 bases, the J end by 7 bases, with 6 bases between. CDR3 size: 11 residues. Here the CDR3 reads CASSDNVEAFF. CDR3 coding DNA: TGTGCCAGCAGTGATAATGTTGAAGCTTTCTTT.

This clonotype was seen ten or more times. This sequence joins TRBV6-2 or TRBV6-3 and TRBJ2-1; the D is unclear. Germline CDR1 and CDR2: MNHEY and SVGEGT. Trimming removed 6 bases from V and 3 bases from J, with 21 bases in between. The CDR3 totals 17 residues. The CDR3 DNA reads TGTGCCAGCAGCACCCATCCCGGGCGCTCCATCTACAATGAGCAGTTCTTC. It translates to CASSTHPGRSIYNEQFF.

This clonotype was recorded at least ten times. The CDR3 region is CASSLNPGLWETQYF. The DNA for the CDR3 is TGTGCCAGCAGTTTAAACCCAGGGTTGTGGGAGACCCAGTACTTC. The J gene is TRBJ2-5, the V gene TRBV28, with a weak D call TRBD1 (5 bases). Germline V CDR1 and CDR2: MDHEN, SYDVKM. The length of the CDR3 is 15 residues. V was pared by 2 bases and J by 5 bases, with 15 bases between.

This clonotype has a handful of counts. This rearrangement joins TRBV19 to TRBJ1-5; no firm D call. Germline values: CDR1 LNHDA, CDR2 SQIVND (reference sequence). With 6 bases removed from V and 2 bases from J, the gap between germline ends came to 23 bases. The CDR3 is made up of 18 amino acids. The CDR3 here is CASSVPKRVDWGNQPQHF. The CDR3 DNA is TGTGCCAGTAGCGTACCCAAGCGAGTAGATTGGGGCAATCAGCCCCAGCATTTT.

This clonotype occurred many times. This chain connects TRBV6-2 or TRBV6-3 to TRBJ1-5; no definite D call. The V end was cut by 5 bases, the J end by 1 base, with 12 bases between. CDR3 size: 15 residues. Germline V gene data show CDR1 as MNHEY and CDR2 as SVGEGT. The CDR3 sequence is CASSGVVGSNQPQHF. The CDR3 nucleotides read TGTGCCAGCAGTGGGGTGGTGGGAAGCAATCAGCCCCAGCATTTT.

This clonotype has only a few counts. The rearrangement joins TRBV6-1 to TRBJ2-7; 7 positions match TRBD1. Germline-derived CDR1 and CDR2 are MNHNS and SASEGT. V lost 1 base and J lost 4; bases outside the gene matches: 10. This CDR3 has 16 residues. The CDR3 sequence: CASSEEYGTATYEQYF. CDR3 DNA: TGTGCCAGCAGTGAAGAGTACGGGACAGCGACTTACGAGCAGTACTTC.

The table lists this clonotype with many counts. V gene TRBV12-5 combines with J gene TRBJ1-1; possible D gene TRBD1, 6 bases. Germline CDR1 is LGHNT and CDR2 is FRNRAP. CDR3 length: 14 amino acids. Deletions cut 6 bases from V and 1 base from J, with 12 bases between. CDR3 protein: CASGTGGQNTEAFF. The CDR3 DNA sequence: TGTGCTAGTGGCACCGGGGGGCAGAACACTGAAGCTTTCTTT.

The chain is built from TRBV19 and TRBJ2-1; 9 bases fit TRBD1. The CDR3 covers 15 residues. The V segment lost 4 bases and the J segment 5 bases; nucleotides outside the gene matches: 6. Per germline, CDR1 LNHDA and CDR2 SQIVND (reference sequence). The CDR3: CASSSRDRANNEQFF. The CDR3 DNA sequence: TGTGCCAGTAGTAGTAGGGACAGGGCGAACAATGAGCAGTTCTTC.

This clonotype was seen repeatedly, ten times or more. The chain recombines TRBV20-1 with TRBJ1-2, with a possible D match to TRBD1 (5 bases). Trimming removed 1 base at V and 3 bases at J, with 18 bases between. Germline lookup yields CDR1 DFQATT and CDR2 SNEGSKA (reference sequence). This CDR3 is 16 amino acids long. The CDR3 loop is CSARGGQGARDYGYTF. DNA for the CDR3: TGCAGTGCTAGAGGCGGACAAGGGGCGAGGGACTATGGCTACACCTTC.

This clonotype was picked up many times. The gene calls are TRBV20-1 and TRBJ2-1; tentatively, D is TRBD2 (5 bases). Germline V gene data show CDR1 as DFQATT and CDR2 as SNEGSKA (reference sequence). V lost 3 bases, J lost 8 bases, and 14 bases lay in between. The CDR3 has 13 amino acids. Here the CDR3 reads CSASEGFSYEQFF. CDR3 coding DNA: TGCAGTGCTAGCGAGGGATTCTCCTATGAGCAGTTCTTC.

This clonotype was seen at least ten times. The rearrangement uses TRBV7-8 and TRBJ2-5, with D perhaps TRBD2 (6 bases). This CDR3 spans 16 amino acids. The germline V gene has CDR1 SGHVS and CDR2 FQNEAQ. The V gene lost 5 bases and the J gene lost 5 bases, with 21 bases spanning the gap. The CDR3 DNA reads TGTGCCAGCAGCCGCTCGACTAGTCCCCCCTGGGAGACCCAGTACTTC. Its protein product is CASSRSTSPPWETQYF.

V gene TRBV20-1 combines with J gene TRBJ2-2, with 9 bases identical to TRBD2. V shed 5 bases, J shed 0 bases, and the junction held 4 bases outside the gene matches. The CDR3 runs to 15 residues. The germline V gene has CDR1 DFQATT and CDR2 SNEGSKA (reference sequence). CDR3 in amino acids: CSAHSGGANTGELFF. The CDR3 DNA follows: TGCAGTGCTCATAGCGGGGGAGCGAACACCGGGGAGCTGTTTTTT.

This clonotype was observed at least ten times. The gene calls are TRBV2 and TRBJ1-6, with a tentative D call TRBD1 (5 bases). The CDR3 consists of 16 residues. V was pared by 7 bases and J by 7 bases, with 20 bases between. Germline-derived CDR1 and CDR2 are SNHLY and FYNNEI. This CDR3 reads CASIAGAGPGNSPLHF. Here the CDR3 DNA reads TGTGCCAGCATCGCCGGGGCAGGGCCGGGGAATTCACCCCTCCACTTT.